A single sample gave rise to the 10 T cell receptor beta chains below, sequenced in a study of T-cell reconstitution after alpha-beta-depleted transplantation in children. Unique molecular identifiers were incorporated during preparation of the TCRbeta library. TCRdb independently ran MiXCR on the PCR reads; one entry per CDR3 protein. Here the sample spans around 800,000 distinct CDR3 sequences, under 20% being singletons. The input for sequencing was PBMCs, mostly from graft donor cells, taken 360 days after TCRalphabeta/CD19-depleted stem cell transplant. These receptors were collected from a male patient younger than 18 who had a stem cell transplant for acute lymphoblastic leukemia, so the T cells may come from the graft donor.

The gene calls are TRBV27 and TRBJ1-5; no reliable D call. CDR3 size: 13 residues. Trimming took off 1 base at V and 7 bases at J, with 8 bases between the two ends. Per germline, CDR1 MNHEY and CDR2 SMNVEV (reference sequence). The CDR3 DNA follows: TGTGCCAGCAGTTTATTTCCTCGGCAGCCCCAGCATTTT. Protein product: CASSLFPRQPQHF.

This clonotype was seen only a few times. This chain links TRBV6-5 with TRBJ1-1, with unresolved D. This CDR3 has 14 amino acids. The V end was cut by 4 bases, the J end by 1 base, with 10 bases between. Germline values: CDR1 MNHEY, CDR2 SVGAGI. As DNA, the CDR3 is TGTGCCAGCAGTTTCCGACACCGGAACACTGAAGCTTTCTTT. Its translation is CASSFRHRNTEAFF.

This clonotype is a singleton in its sample. V and J are TRBV10-3 and TRBJ2-2; 7 bases fit TRBD1. This CDR3 spans 16 amino acids. V lost 4 bases, J lost 7 bases, and 12 bases stayed unmatched. Germline V CDR1 and CDR2: ENHRY, SYGVKD. The CDR3 sequence is CAISVKRDREGGELFF. The CDR3 DNA is TGTGCCATCAGTGTAAAACGGGACAGAGAAGGCGGGGAGCTGTTTTTT.

This chain links TRBV10-3 with TRBJ1-5; D is ambiguous. Trimming removed 4 bases from V and 3 bases from J, with 7 bases in between. This CDR3 spans 13 amino acids. Per the germline V gene, CDR1 is ENHRY and CDR2 is SYGVKD. The CDR3 sequence is CAISGQANQPQHF. The CDR3 DNA reads TGTGCCATCAGTGGGCAAGCCAATCAGCCCCAGCATTTT.

This clonotype was seen repeatedly, ten times or more. V is TRBV6-1 and J is TRBJ2-7; D gene ambiguous. The CDR3 runs to 12 residues. The V end was cut by 3 bases, the J end by 2 bases, with 5 bases between. Germline CDR1 reads MNHNS; CDR2 reads SASEGT. CDR3 in amino acids: CASSEVPYEQYF. The CDR3 DNA sequence: TGTGCCAGCAGTGAGGTCCCCTACGAGCAGTACTTC.

The chain links TRBV5-1 to TRBJ2-1; TRBD1 matches 7 bases. The junction had 11 bases not matched to a gene; V was cut back by 2 bases and J by 0 bases. Germline values: CDR1 SGHRS, CDR2 YFSETQ. CDR3 length: 18 residues. The CDR3 DNA reads as TGCGCCAGCAGCTTAAGACAGGGTTGGAGGAGCTCCTACAATGAGCAGTTCTTC. Protein product: CASSLRQGWRSSYNEQFF.

This clonotype was seen a handful of times. This chain links TRBV4-1 with TRBJ2-3, with 9 bases lining up with TRBD1. J gave up 1 base and V 3 bases, and 8 bases lay outside the gene matches. The CDR3 totals 17 residues. The germline gives CDR1 MGHRA, CDR2 YSYEKL. The CDR3 protein is CASSQGQGFPGTDTQYF. The CDR3, as DNA: TGCGCCAGCAGCCAGGGACAGGGATTTCCTGGCACAGATACGCAGTATTTT.

The V and J genes are TRBV7-6 and TRBJ2-1, with 7 bases fitting TRBD2. CDR3 length: 15 residues. Germline loops: CDR1 SGHVS, CDR2 FNYEAQ. V lost 5 bases and J lost 3; bases outside the gene matches: 7. CDR3 DNA: TGTGCCAGCAGCACTCTGATAGCGGGCTACAATGAGCAGTTCTTC. Encoded protein: CASSTLIAGYNEQFF.

This clonotype appeared many times. The chain employs TRBV7-9 and TRBJ1-1, with a possible D match to TRBD1 (5 bases). This CDR3 has 14 amino acids. Germline V gene sequence: CDR1 SEHNR, CDR2 FQNEAQ (reference sequence). V was cut by 3 bases and J by 1 base, with 9 bases left in between. CDR3 amino acids: CASSLHGGNTEAFF. For the CDR3, the DNA is TGTGCCAGCAGCTTGCATGGGGGGAACACTGAAGCTTTCTTT.

The table lists this clonotype with a few counts. The V gene is TRBV5-1, the J gene TRBJ1-5, with a possible D match to TRBD1 (5 bases). This CDR3 has 15 amino acids. The V gene's germline CDR1 is SGHRS and CDR2 YFSETQ. Trimming stripped 4 bases from V and 7 bases from J, with 18 bases between. The CDR3 loop reads CASSPVAGREQPQHF. CDR3 DNA sequence: TGCGCCAGCAGCCCCGTGGCAGGGAGGGAACAGCCCCAGCATTTT. The full variable domain, rest sourced from reference TRBV5-1 and TRBJ1-5, is KAGVTQTPRYLIKTRGQQVTLSCSPISGHRSVSWYQQTPGQGLQFLFEYFSETQRNKGNFPGRFSGRQFSNSRSEMNVSTLELGDSALYLCASSPVAGREQPQHFGDGTRLSIL.